The present TCR beta chain was sequenced within a study of post-analysis software for immune sequencing data. Study-level points and caveats: Clustering by F measure revealed strong co-clustering among samples prepared together in one batch. Multiple sclerosis patients had significantly lower normalized Chao1 diversity than controls. Comparison of patients with controls showed five TRBV segments more frequent in patients, TRBV5-6, TRBV5-1 and TRBV20-1 among them.

The library was made from cDNA and included unique molecular identifiers. Some 500,000 cDNA molecules were recovered from an input of 1 to 10 million T cells. TCRdb reanalysed the PCR reads using MiXCR and keeps one entry per CDR3 protein. Here the sample spans more than 450,000 distinct CDR3 sequences, 40% to 50% being singletons. The V gene's germline CDR1 is DFQATT and CDR2 SNEGSKA (reference sequence). V gave up 6 bases and J gave up 5 bases, with 19 bases separating them. The CDR3 extends over 15 amino acids. This clonotype was detected only a few times. Its antigen is currently unknown. Sequenced: blood. The receptor was isolated from a girl between 5 and 17 years old with multiple sclerosis. V and J are TRBV20-1 and TRBJ1-4; D gene uncertain. CDR3 amino acids: CSAPPRAGVNEKLFF. The CDR3, as DNA: TGCAGTGCCCCTCCCCGGGCAGGCGTAAATGAAAAACTGTTTTTT.